The clone carrying this T cell receptor (beta chain) was counted a single time. The data were obtained in a study of blood T cell repertoires in COVID-19. Cohorts were based on clinical histories the participants reported. Measured with immunoSEQ multiplex PCR; TCRdb has only the in-frame clones, and not every one. Here the sample spans some 170,000 clones, 84% being singletons. Material for sequencing was PBMCs or T cells enriched from blood (not recorded which). This clonotype originated in a man aged 45-60 years who had recovered from COVID-19.

CDR3 amino acids: CASSLPTSGVSGELFF. The CDR3 DNA sequence: TGTGCCAGCAGCTTACCGACTAGCGGGGTATCCGGGGAGCTGTTTTTT. This chain uses TRBV5-5 with TRBJ2-2; 11 nucleotides align to TRBD2. Looked up from germline, CDR1 is SGHKS and CDR2 is YYEKEE (reference sequence). With V trimmed by 2 bases and J by 6 bases, 6 bases remained unmatched. This CDR3 spans 16 amino acids.